These 23 T cell receptor beta chains came from one sample sequenced in a study of T-cell reconstitution after alpha-beta-depleted transplantation in children. For TCRbeta, the library was prepared with unique molecular identifiers. TCRdb called the PCR reads again in MiXCR, with one record for every CDR3 protein. The profile shows hundreds of thousands of distinct CDR3 sequences, 16% of them singletons. Source: PBMCs, mostly from graft donor cells, taken 360 days after TCRalphabeta/CD19-depleted stem cell transplant. Receptors were obtained from a male patient aged 5 to 17 who had a stem cell transplant for acute lymphoblastic leukemia, so the T cells may come from the graft donor.

This clonotype was picked up a small number of times. The chain recombines TRBV10-3 with TRBJ2-1, with 10 bases matching TRBD2. Germline-derived CDR1 and CDR2 are ENHRY and SYGVKD. The V and J ends lost 0 bases and 10 bases, in that order; junction bases with no gene match: 12. The CDR3 spans 17 residues. The CDR3 DNA reads as TGTGCCATCAGTGAGTCGTTGGCTAGCGGGAGATTTGGGGAGCAGTTCTTC. As protein: CAISESLASGRFGEQFF.

This clonotype was observed a handful of times. The chain combines TRBV20-1 with TRBJ2-7; D might be TRBD1 (6 bases). This CDR3 is 14 amino acids long. The germline V and J ends were trimmed by 6 bases and 0 bases, with 15 bases remaining between them. From germline, CDR1 is DFQATT and CDR2 SNEGSKA (reference sequence). The CDR3 here is CSARRQVPSYEQYF. The CDR3 DNA is TGCAGTGCCAGAAGACAGGTTCCCTCCTACGAGCAGTACTTC.

This clonotype turned up a few times. This chain connects TRBV20-1 to TRBJ1-6; D may be TRBD1 (6 bases). The V end was cut by 7 bases, the J end by 9 bases, with 13 bases between. CDR3 size: 12 residues. The germline V gene has CDR1 DFQATT and CDR2 SNEGSKA (reference sequence). The CDR3 sequence is CSGAGAISPLHF. In DNA, the CDR3 is TGCAGTGGCGCAGGGGCCATTTCACCCCTCCACTTT.

The chain recombines TRBV6-2 or TRBV6-3 with TRBJ2-7; no definite D call. V was trimmed by 6 bases and J by 3 bases, leaving 9 bases between them. Germline CDR1 is MNHEY and CDR2 is SVGEGT. This CDR3 has 12 amino acids. CDR3 protein: CASSQGRYEQYF. CDR3 DNA: TGTGCCAGCAGCCAAGGACGCTACGAGCAGTACTTC.

This chain links TRBV9 with TRBJ2-1, with 10 bases that match TRBD2. The CDR3 runs 16 residues. The junction had 11 bases not matched to a gene; V was cut back by 6 bases and J by 5 bases. CDR1 is SGDLS, CDR2 YYNGEE, per germline. CDR3 in amino acids: CASTARAGGPDNEQFF. CDR3 DNA sequence: TGTGCCAGCACCGCCCGAGCGGGAGGGCCGGACAATGAGCAGTTCTTC.

This clonotype was detected only a few times. The chain recombines TRBV7-2 with TRBJ2-7, with 9 bases lining up with TRBD2. Germline loops: CDR1 SGHTA, CDR2 FQGNSA. The J segment lost 4 bases and the V segment lost 1 base, leaving 8 bases of the junction unmatched. The length of the CDR3 is 16 residues. CDR3 sequence: CASSLVGSSGIYEQYF. The CDR3 nucleotides read TGTGCCAGCAGCTTAGTGGGTTCTAGCGGGATATACGAGCAGTACTTC.

This clonotype turned up a few times. This chain connects TRBV5-6 to TRBJ2-5; no firm D call. This CDR3 spans 13 amino acids. Germline V lookup: CDR1 SGHDT, CDR2 YYEEEE. The V end was cut by 0 bases, the J end by 5 bases, with 8 bases between. CDR3 DNA: TGTGCCAGCAGCTTGGCGTCAGACGAGACCCAGTACTTC. Its protein is CASSLASDETQYF.

The V and J genes are TRBV7-6 and TRBJ2-1; 10 positions agree with TRBD2. J gave up 12 bases and V 2 bases, and 7 bases lay outside the gene matches. CDR1 SGHVS and CDR2 FNYEAQ come from the germline V gene. The length of the CDR3 is 14 residues. CDR3 in DNA: TGTGCCAGCAGCTTAAATCTAGCGGGAGAAGGGCAGTTCTTC. Translating gives CASSLNLAGEGQFF.

A remark on this clonotype: Being one base from a much bigger clone, this may be a read error. The rearrangement uses TRBV24-1 and TRBJ2-1; no definite D call. Germline V lookup: CDR1 KGHDR, CDR2 SFDVKD. The CDR3 has 13 amino acids. The CDR3 is CATSDLKVYELFF. The CDR3 DNA reads as TGTGCCACCAGTGATTTGAAAGTCTATGAGCTGTTCTTC.

There are a few counts of this clonotype. The rearrangement links TRBV7-3 to TRBJ2-1; 8 bases agree with TRBD1. Germline V CDR1 and CDR2: SGHTA, FQGTGA. V shed 2 bases and J 2 bases; nucleotides not matched to a gene: 8. This CDR3 contains 17 residues. This CDR3 is CASSLGQGAPPYNEQFF. CDR3 in DNA: TGTGCCAGCAGCTTAGGGCAGGGGGCCCCCCCCTACAATGAGCAGTTCTTC.

This chain connects TRBV20-1 to TRBJ2-1; D is ambiguous. Germline loops: CDR1 DFQATT, CDR2 SNEGSKA (reference sequence). With 6 bases removed from V and 4 bases from J, the gap between germline ends came to 7 bases. There are 11 residues in the CDR3. The CDR3 protein is CSAVTYNEQFF. The CDR3 DNA is TGCAGTGCCGTTACATACAATGAGCAGTTCTTC.

This chain uses TRBV5-1 with TRBJ2-7; D might be TRBD1 or TRBD2, each matching 5 bases. This CDR3 comprises 14 residues. Germline-derived CDR1 and CDR2 are SGHRS and YFSETQ. V dropped 7 bases and J dropped 3 bases, with 17 bases sitting between them. The CDR3 spells CASRPGPSDYEQYF. Here the CDR3 DNA reads TGCGCCAGCCGCCCGGGACCCTCAGACTACGAGCAGTACTTC.

This clonotype has just a few counts. The CDR3 reads CSATPGRLRDTQYF. CDR3 nucleotides: TGCAGTGCTACTCCGGGACGCCTTAGGGATACGCAGTATTTT. The chain has TRBV20-1 and TRBJ2-3; D assignment may be TRBD1 or TRBD2 (5 bases each). V was trimmed by 4 bases and J by 6 bases, leaving 17 bases between them. Germline CDR1 is DFQATT and CDR2 is SNEGSKA (reference sequence). This CDR3 region has 14 residues.

This clonotype was counted a few times. The J gene is TRBJ2-1, the V gene TRBV4-1; D remains ambiguous. The V gene's germline CDR1 is MGHRA and CDR2 YSYEKL. V lost 3 bases to trimming and J lost 0 bases, with 9 bases between them. The length of the CDR3 is 15 residues. The DNA for the CDR3 is TGCGCCAGCAGCCATGGCAAGAGCTCCTACAATGAGCAGTTCTTC. This encodes CASSHGKSSYNEQFF.

The gene calls are TRBV24-1 and TRBJ2-2, with a possible D match to TRBD2 (5 bases). The V gene's germline CDR1 is KGHDR and CDR2 SFDVKD. The CDR3 is 15 amino acids. V dropped 6 bases and J dropped 5 bases, with 15 bases sitting between them. For the CDR3, the DNA is TGTGCCACCAGTCGGAGTAGCGTAGGGACCGGGGAGCTGTTTTTT. Protein product: CATSRSSVGTGELFF.

The V gene is TRBV11-2, the J gene TRBJ2-3; 10 positions agree with TRBD2. Looked up from germline, CDR1 is SGHAT and CDR2 is FQNNGV. V dropped 0 bases and J dropped 2; count of bases not matched to a gene: 5. The CDR3 has 17 residues. The CDR3 region is CASSLETGLAVTDTQYF. CDR3 coding DNA: TGTGCCAGCAGCTTAGAGACCGGACTAGCGGTCACAGATACGCAGTATTTT.

CDR3 bases: TGTGCCAGCAGTGAATCCGGCAGGCTAGCGGACAATGAGCAGTTCTTC. Protein sequence: CASSESGRLADNEQFF. V is TRBV25-1 and J is TRBJ2-1; 7 nucleotides agree with TRBD2. The CDR3 is 16 residues long. Germline CDR1 and CDR2: MGHDK and SYGVNS. V shed 1 base, J shed 5 bases, and the junction held 8 bases outside the gene matches.

CDR3 in DNA: TGTGCCAGCTCACCAGGCTCTAGCGGATACAATGAGCAGTTCTTC. Protein: CASSPGSSGYNEQFF. This sequence joins TRBV18 and TRBJ2-1; 7 bases match TRBD2. The V gene's germline CDR1 is KGHSH and CDR2 LQKENI. V lost 2 bases, J lost 4 bases, and 5 bases stayed unmatched. This CDR3 contains 15 residues.

This clonotype showed up just a few times. The chain links TRBV5-1 to TRBJ2-5; the match to TRBD1 covers 8 bases. V shed 7 bases and J 5 bases; nucleotides not matched to a gene: 7. CDR1 SGHRS and CDR2 YFSETQ come from the germline V gene. This CDR3 has 13 amino acids. The CDR3 DNA reads as TGCGCCAGCCGACAGGGGTCGGGGGAGACCCAGTACTTC. Translated: CASRQGSGETQYF.

The chain links TRBV7-6 to TRBJ2-7; unclear D gene. The ends were cut back, 1 base at V and 6 bases at J, with 10 bases in the middle. Germline V lookup: CDR1 SGHVS, CDR2 FNYEAQ. This CDR3 is built from 13 residues. CDR3: CASSLGSGPEQYF. CDR3 coding DNA: TGTGCCAGCAGCTTAGGATCGGGCCCCGAGCAGTACTTC.

This clonotype occurred a few times. This chain uses TRBV21-1 with TRBJ1-2; the tabulated D call, TRBD1, remains unverified against the DNA. TRBV21-1 is recorded as a pseudogene. The CDR3 length is 17 residues. CDR3 region: CASSPRDSRSSNYGYTF. CDR3 bases: TGTGCCAGCAGCCCCCGGGACAGTCGGTCTTCTAACTATGGCTACACCTTC.

This clonotype was counted at least ten times. The chain links TRBV11-2 to TRBJ1-1; TRBD1 agrees at 8 bases. Losses at the gene ends were 3 bases for V and 4 bases for J; bases not matched to a gene: 7. Germline V gene sequence: CDR1 SGHAT, CDR2 FQNNGV. The CDR3 sequence is 15 residues long. Written as DNA, the CDR3 is TGTGCCAGCAGCTTTAGAAGACAGGGGAGCACTGAAGCTTTCTTT. It translates to CASSFRRQGSTEAFF.

This chain connects TRBV6-1 to TRBJ2-1, with 7 bases lining up with TRBD2. Germline values: CDR1 MNHNS, CDR2 SASEGT. CDR3 length equals 14 residues. Unmatched junction bases numbered 10, after V lost 10 bases and J lost 4 bases. The CDR3 DNA sequence: TGTGCCACCCGGGCTAGCGGCTTATACAATGAGCAGTTCTTC. As protein: CATRASGLYNEQFF.